These T cell receptor beta chains were read from a single sample in a study of beta chain features in type 1 diabetes. Method: immunoSEQ multiplex PCR; TCRdb's copy keeps in-frame clones and lacks some. The repertoire includes 900,000 or so clones, 15% to 20% of them detected once, and about 0.025% sits in the top ten. Material for sequencing was naive CD4+ T cells from blood. The origin of the receptors is a woman between 18 and 30 years old in good health. CDR3s include the opening cysteine and the closing phenylalanine or tryptophan. The D gene is left open where the match is weak. A clone size is listed for some rows: how often the clone was seen (once, few, many), or a class if it is expanded.

TRBJ2-7	NA	TRBD2	TRBV5-4	CASSEQSGRAGEQYF	TGCGCCAGCAGCGAACAAAGCGGGAGGGCCGGCGAGCAGTACTTC
TRBJ2-2	NA	NA	TRBV7-9	CASSPFRVNTGELFF	TGTGCCAGCAGCCCATTCAGGGTGAACACCGGGGAGCTGTTTTTT
TRBJ2-3	NA	NA	TRBV5-1	CASSWGEARDTQYF	TGCGCCAGCAGCTGGGGAGAGGCGAGGGATACGCAGTATTTT
TRBJ2-1	NA	TRBD2	TRBV4-3	CASSRESGRAYNEQFF	TGCGCCAGCAGCCGAGAAAGCGGGAGGGCCTACAATGAGCAGTTCTTC
TRBJ1-4	few	NA	TRBV5-6	CASSFGENEKLFF	TGTGCCAGCAGCTTTGGAGAGAATGAAAAACTGTTTTTT
TRBJ2-3	NA	TRBD1	TRBV29-1	CSVEQGADTQYF	TGCAGCGTTGAGCAGGGGGCAGATACGCAGTATTTT
TRBJ2-1	NA	TRBD2	TRBV7-3	CASSLGLAGGTYNEQFF	TGTGCCAGCAGCCTCGGACTAGCGGGAGGAACCTACAATGAGCAGTTCTTC
TRBJ2-5	NA	NA	TRBV18	CASSPGTDQETQYF	TGTGCCAGCTCACCAGGGACGGATCAAGAGACCCAGTACTTC
TRBJ1-1	NA	NA	TRBV20-1	CRAGRHTEAFF	TGCAGGGCTGGGAGGCACACTGAAGCTTTCTTT
TRBJ2-3	few	TRBD1	TRBV10-3	CAISLNQGQAGTDTQYF	TGTGCCATCAGCCTAAATCAGGGACAGGCGGGGACAGATACGCAGTATTTT
TRBJ2-7	few	NA	TRBV7-9	CASSSTTGILGYEQYF	TGTGCCAGCAGCTCAACGACCGGAATACTTGGATACGAGCAGTACTTC
TRBJ2-3	NA	TRBD2	TRBV4-2	CASSQVGGTVGTDTQYF	TGTGCCAGCAGCCAAGTCGGGGGGACCGTGGGGACAGATACGCAGTATTTT
TRBJ2-3	many	NA	TRBV21-1	CASSPNTGTDTDTQYF	TGTGCCAGCAGCCCGAACACAGGGACAGACACAGATACGCAGTATTTT
TRBJ2-7	NA	TRBD1	TRBV19	CASSIGTVASEQYF	TGTGCCAGTAGTATCGGGACAGTTGCGTCCGAGCAGTACTTC
TRBJ2-1	NA	TRBD1	TRBV11-2	CASSFNDRVVNEQFF	TGTGCCAGCAGCTTTAACGACAGGGTCGTCAATGAGCAGTTCTTC
TRBJ2-3	NA	TRBD1	TRBV4-1	CASSKTGGVKGTDTQYF	TGCGCCAGCAGCAAGACAGGGGGCGTTAAGGGCACAGATACGCAGTATTTT
TRBJ2-7	NA	TRBD2	TRBV6-6	CASSTSDGYEQYF	TGTGCCAGCAGCACTAGCGATGGCTACGAGCAGTACTTC
TRBJ1-2	NA	NA	TRBV10-2	CASSYRRVGVEATYGYTF	TGCGCCAGCAGTTACCGGAGGGTGGGGGTTGAAGCGACCTATGGCTACACCTTC